The clone carrying this T cell receptor beta chain occurred once. Its antigen is not known. This entry comes from a study of shared clonotypes between healthy human individuals. At deep level, the assay was performed. TCRdb keeps only in-frame clones here, not all; method: immunoSEQ multiplex PCR. The sample lists around 1.1 million clones, 75% to 80% occurring once. Study results and limitations: Few donors restricted represented genetic and exposure-history diversity.

CDR1 and CDR2 from the germline V gene are SGHTA and FQGTGA. V lost 0 bases, J lost 8 bases, and 8 bases lay in between. This CDR3 is 13 amino acids long. Only Caucasian adults living in Nashville, Tennessee made up the donor group. This TCR was sampled from a man aged 18 to 35 in good health. Some clones in this sample may be carry-over from other donors' samples. The sequenced sample consisted of memory CD4+ T cells from PBMCs. Subset specified: CD45RA-negative fraction. This chain connects TRBV7-3 to TRBJ2-1; D could derive from TRBD1 or TRBD2 (5 bases each). The CDR3 loop reads CASSLTRDHEQFF. CDR3 bases: TGTGCCAGCAGCTTAACCAGGGACCATGAGCAGTTCTTC.